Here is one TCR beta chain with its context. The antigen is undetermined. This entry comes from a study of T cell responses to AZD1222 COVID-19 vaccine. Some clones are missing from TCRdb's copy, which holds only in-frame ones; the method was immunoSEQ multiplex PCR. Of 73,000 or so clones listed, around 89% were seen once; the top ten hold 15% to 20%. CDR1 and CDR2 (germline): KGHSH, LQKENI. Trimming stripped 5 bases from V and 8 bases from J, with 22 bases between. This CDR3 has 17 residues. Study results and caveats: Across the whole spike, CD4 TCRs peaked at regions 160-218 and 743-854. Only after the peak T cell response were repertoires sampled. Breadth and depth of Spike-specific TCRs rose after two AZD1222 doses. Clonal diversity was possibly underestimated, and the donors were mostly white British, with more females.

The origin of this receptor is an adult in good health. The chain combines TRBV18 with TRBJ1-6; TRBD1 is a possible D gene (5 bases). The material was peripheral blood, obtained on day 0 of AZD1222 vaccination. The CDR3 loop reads CASSTNRGGTGDSPLHF. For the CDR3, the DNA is TGTGCCAGCTCAACCAACCGTGGGGGGACCGGAGATTCACCCCTCCACTTT.